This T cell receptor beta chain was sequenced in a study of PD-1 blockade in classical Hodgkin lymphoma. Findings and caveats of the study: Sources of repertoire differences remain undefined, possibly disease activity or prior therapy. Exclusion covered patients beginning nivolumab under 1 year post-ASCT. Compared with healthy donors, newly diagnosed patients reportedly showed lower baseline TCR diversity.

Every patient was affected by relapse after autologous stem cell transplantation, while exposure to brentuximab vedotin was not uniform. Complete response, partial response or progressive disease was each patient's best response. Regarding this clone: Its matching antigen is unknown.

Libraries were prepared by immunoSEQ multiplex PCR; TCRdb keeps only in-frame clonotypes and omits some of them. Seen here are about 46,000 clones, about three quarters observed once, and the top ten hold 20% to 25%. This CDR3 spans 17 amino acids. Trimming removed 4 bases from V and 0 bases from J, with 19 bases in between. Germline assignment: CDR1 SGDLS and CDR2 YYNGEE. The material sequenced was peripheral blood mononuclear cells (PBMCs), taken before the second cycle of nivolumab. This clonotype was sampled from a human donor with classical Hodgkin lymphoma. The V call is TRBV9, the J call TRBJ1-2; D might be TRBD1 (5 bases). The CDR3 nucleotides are TGTGCCAGCAGCCCCGGGGCGGCCAAGTTAGCTAACTATGGCTACACCTTC. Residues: CASSPGAAKLANYGYTF.